Here is one T cell receptor (beta chain) with its context. This record comes from a study of blood T cell repertoires in COVID-19. Sequenced by immunoSEQ multiplex PCR; TCRdb stores in-frame clones only, minus some. The table lists around 140,000 clones, about four fifths of them singletons. CDR3 length: 14 residues. CDR1 is SGHRS and CDR2 is YFSETQ in the germline V gene. V was pared by 3 bases and J by 2 bases, with 12 bases between. The chain is built from TRBV5-1 and TRBJ2-7; D perhaps matches TRBD1 (6 bases). This TCR came from a man in his 70s who had recovered from COVID-19. Sample: peripheral blood. The CDR3 DNA sequence: TGCGCCAGCAGCTCGTCGACAGGTACCTACGAGCAGTACTTC. This encodes CASSSSTGTYEQYF.